Presented here are 9 T cell receptor beta chains from one specimen sequenced in a study of Ad26.COV2.S vaccination and SARS-CoV-2 variants. Treatment here: around 19 received Ad26.COV2.S at low or high dose, single or two shots; several received placebo; per-sample allocation not given. Sampling occurred on day 63 after the first vaccine or placebo injection. The data were produced by immunoSEQ multiplex PCR, yet TCRdb's version contains in-frame clones alone and is incomplete. The table has approximately 300,000 clones, around four fifths seen once. The sequences come from peripheral blood, collected in a trial of Ad26.COV2.S vaccine versus placebo. The source of these receptors is a person between 18 and 60 years old who received the Ad26.COV2.S COVID-19 vaccine or a placebo.

This rearrangement joins TRBV29-1 to TRBJ2-5, with D perhaps TRBD1 (5 bases). Trimming took 5 bases from V and 0 from J, leaving 10 bases between them. The CDR3 is 13 residues long. Germline V CDR1 and CDR2: SQVTM, ANQGSEA. The CDR3 region has the DNA TGCAGCGTTTACAGGCGTTACCAAGAGACCCAGTACTTC. Amino acids: CSVYRRYQETQYF.

The chain is built from TRBV5-1 and TRBJ1-6; 7 positions match TRBD1. The CDR3 loop spans 15 amino acids. Losses at the gene ends were 4 bases for V and 12 bases for J; bases not matched to a gene: 13. The germline gives CDR1 SGHRS, CDR2 YFSETQ. CDR3 in amino acids: CASSTSPGTAEPLHF. The DNA of the CDR3 is TGCGCCAGCAGCACCAGTCCCGGGACAGCGGAACCCCTCCACTTT.

V is TRBV27 and J is TRBJ2-2; 9 positions match TRBD2. Per germline, CDR1 MNHEY and CDR2 SMNVEV (reference sequence). Unmatched junction bases numbered 10, after V lost 1 base and J lost 4 bases. The CDR3 is 18 residues long. The CDR3 coding sequence is TGTGCCAGCAGTTTATTGGGCGGGGGGGCCGGTGTCACCGGGGAGCTGTTTTTT. It yields the protein CASSLLGGGAGVTGELFF.

This rearrangement joins TRBV7-3 to TRBJ2-1; D remains ambiguous. CDR1 is SGHTA, CDR2 FQGTGA, per germline. Trimming shortened V by 5 bases and J by 5 bases, and 4 bases separated the two germline ends. The CDR3 loop spans 11 amino acids. The CDR3 here is CASSMNNEQFF. The DNA of the CDR3 is TGTGCCAGCAGCATGAACAATGAGCAGTTCTTC. Full variable domain (missing parts from reference TRBV7-3 and TRBJ2-1): GAGVSQTPSNKVTEKGKYVELRCDPISGHTALYWYRQSLGQGPEFLIYFQGTGAADDSGLPNDRFFAVRPEGSVSTLKIQRTERGDSAVYLCASSMNNEQFFGPGTRLTVL.

Here the CDR3 DNA reads TGTGCCAGCAGACAGGGGCGGGCCAACGTCCTGACTTTC. It specifies CASRQGRANVLTF. The chain recombines TRBV27 with TRBJ2-6; 7 bases are shared with TRBD1. V lost 6 bases and J lost 5; bases outside the gene matches: 1. Germline CDR1 MNHEY, CDR2 SMNVEV (reference sequence). The CDR3 is made up of 13 amino acids.

The chain joins TRBV5-1 to TRBJ2-3; TRBD1 matches 10 bases. V shed 4 bases and J 0 bases; nucleotides not matched to a gene: 8. Germline CDR1 and CDR2: SGHRS and YFSETQ. The CDR3 is 17 amino acids. The CDR3 loop is CASSTRTGGISTDTQYF. For the CDR3, the DNA is TGCGCCAGCAGCACGCGGACAGGGGGTATTAGCACAGATACGCAGTATTTT.

CDR3 DNA sequence: TGTGCCACCAGTGAGGGGGACGGGTACAATCAGCCCCAGCATTTT. Translated: CATSEGDGYNQPQHF. The genes are TRBV24-1 and TRBJ1-5; a weak D match, TRBD1 (5 bases). The CDR3 contains 15 residues. The V and J ends lost 4 bases and 3 bases respectively, with 12 bases between them. Germline lookup yields CDR1 KGHDR and CDR2 SFDVKD.

The V and J genes are TRBV3-1 (or the pseudogene TRBV3-2) and TRBJ1-3; D remains unclear. The length of the CDR3 is 13 residues. Germline CDR1 is LGHDT and CDR2 is YNNKEL (reference sequence). V lost 4 bases and J lost 3, with 7 bases in between. The CDR3 here is CASSPTGGNTIYF. DNA for the CDR3: TGTGCCAGCAGCCCGACTGGTGGAAACACCATATATTTT.

J is TRBJ2-4 and V is TRBV5-1; D possibly matches TRBD1 or TRBD2 (5 bases each). Germline assignment: CDR1 SGHRS and CDR2 YFSETQ. The CDR3 is made up of 14 amino acids. V lost 3 bases to trimming and J lost 12 bases, with 19 bases between them. The DNA for the CDR3 is TGCGCCAGCAGCTATTCCGGGACCGAGACCACTCAGTACTTC. It is translated as CASSYSGTETTQYF.